The 20 T cell receptor beta chains reported below all come from one sample, sequenced in a study of identical twins. MiXCR, applied by TCRdb to the 5' RACE reads, yields one record per CDR3 protein. This table holds fewer than 900,000 distinct CDR3 sequences, about 20% found once. The same data also went into a second study, on T cells expressing NK-cell markers.

Sequencing was performed on PBMCs. The receptor set was obtained from a woman aged 18-29 years in good health.

This clonotype came up a few times. This chain joins TRBV11-2 and TRBJ2-7; the D gene is possibly TRBD1 (5 bases). V was clipped by 1 base and J by 3 bases, with 10 bases between them. The CDR3 spans 14 residues. Germline V CDR1 and CDR2: SGHAT, FQNNGV. CDR3 amino acids: CASSLGPQGYEQYF. The CDR3 DNA is TGTGCCAGCAGCTTAGGACCCCAGGGCTACGAGCAGTACTTC.

The gene calls are TRBV12-3 or TRBV12-4 and TRBJ1-5; D is undetermined. Trimming removed 1 base from V and 8 bases from J, with 9 bases in between. CDR3 length: 13 amino acids. In DNA form, the CDR3 reads TGTGCCAGCAGTTTAGGGCGTGGGGAGCCCCAGCATTTT. Translating it yields CASSLGRGEPQHF.

The rearrangement joins TRBV29-1 to TRBJ2-3; 10 nucleotides align to TRBD2. Germline CDR1 and CDR2: SQVTM and ANQGSEA. CDR3 size: 14 residues. The ends lost 1 base at V and 3 bases at J; junction bases unmatched: 1. The CDR3, as DNA: TGCAGCGTTGAAGGGACTAGCGGTACAGATACGCAGTATTTT. Residues: CSVEGTSGTDTQYF.

CDR3 protein: CASEGNTFYEQYF. The CDR3 DNA follows: TGTGCCAGCGAAGGGAACACTTTCTACGAGCAGTACTTC. The chain couples TRBV6-6 to TRBJ2-7; no clear D. The germline V gene has CDR1 MNHNY and CDR2 SVGAGI (reference sequence). CDR3 length: 13 residues. Trimming removed 8 bases at V and 3 bases at J, with 14 bases between.

The chain combines TRBV7-2 with TRBJ2-1; D uncertain. The V end lost 5 bases, the J end lost 9 bases, and 11 bases lay between the germline ends. Germline CDR1 is SGHTA and CDR2 is FQGNSA. The CDR3 length is 12 residues. The CDR3, as DNA: TGTGCCAGCAGCCTACGATGGGCTGAGCAGTTCTTC. Translation gives CASSLRWAEQFF. The full variable domain, rest sourced from reference TRBV7-2 and TRBJ2-1, is GAGVSQSPSNKVTEKGKDVELRCDPISGHTALYWYRQSLGQGLEFLIYFQGNSAPDKSGLPSDRFSAERTGGSVSTLTIQRTQQEDSAVYLCASSLRWAEQFFGPGTRLTVL.

This clonotype was recorded a few times. The chain carries TRBV7-9 and TRBJ2-3; D is tentatively TRBD1 or TRBD2 (5 bases each). Germline V gene lookup returns CDR1 SEHNR and CDR2 FQNEAQ (reference sequence). This CDR3 contains 13 residues. The germline V and J ends were trimmed by 6 bases and 7 bases, with 14 bases remaining between them. Written as DNA, the CDR3 is TGTGCCAGCAGGCGAAACGAGGGGAATACGCAGTATTTT. This translates into CASRRNEGNTQYF.

The gene calls are TRBV5-1 and TRBJ2-7, with D maybe TRBD2 (6 bases). V dropped 2 bases and J dropped 2 bases, with 17 bases sitting between them. CDR3 size: 16 residues. Germline V gene data show CDR1 as SGHRS and CDR2 as YFSETQ. The CDR3 DNA reads TGCGCCAGCAGCTTTATCCCACGGGAGAGCACCTACGAGCAGTACTTC. It specifies CASSFIPRESTYEQYF.

Here the CDR3 DNA reads TGTGCCAGCAGTCGGTTTCTCAGCAATGAGCAGTTCTTC. It specifies CASSRFLSNEQFF. J is TRBJ2-1 and V is TRBV12-3 or TRBV12-4; the D is unclear. Trimming removed 5 bases at V and 6 bases at J, with 11 bases between. CDR3 length equals 13 residues.

The gene calls are TRBV10-3 and TRBJ2-1, with no clear D. V was cut by 7 bases and J by 1 base, with 8 bases left in between. CDR3 length: 13 amino acids. Germline CDR1 and CDR2: ENHRY and SYGVKD. The CDR3 here is CAITSDSYNEQFF. The CDR3 DNA sequence: TGTGCCATCACCTCAGATTCCTACAATGAGCAGTTCTTC.

This clonotype has just a few counts. This rearrangement joins TRBV21-1 to TRBJ1-1. TRBV21-1 is described as a pseudogene. The CDR3 is 11 amino acids. The CDR3 DNA reads as TGTGCCAGCAGCAAAGGGAATGAAGCTTTCTTT. Amino acids: CASSKGNEAFF.

This clonotype was detected a few times. The chain joins TRBV9 to TRBJ1-6; D gene ambiguous. This CDR3 is 16 amino acids long. V was shortened by 3 bases and J by 0 bases, with 10 bases between the two germline ends. Germline V gene lookup returns CDR1 SGDLS and CDR2 YYNGEE. CDR3 nucleotide sequence: TGTGCCAGCAGCGCCCACCTGAGCTCCTATAATTCACCCCTCCACTTT. Amino acid sequence: CASSAHLSSYNSPLHF.

This clonotype was seen more than once but under ten times. The CDR3, as DNA: TGTGCCAGCAGCCCTGTCGATAGAGGTGAGCAGTTCTTC. Its protein product is CASSPVDRGEQFF. The chain recombines TRBV7-2 with TRBJ2-1, with no clear D. CDR3 length equals 13 residues. Germline V lookup: CDR1 SGHTA, CDR2 FQGNSA. V dropped 5 bases and J dropped 9 bases, with 14 bases sitting between them.

In its sample, this clonotype was seen a few times. The V and J genes are TRBV7-2 and TRBJ2-7; the D is unclear. This CDR3 comprises 15 residues. Trimming removed 4 bases from V and 0 bases from J, with 13 bases in between. The germline CDR1 and CDR2 sequences are SGHTA and FQGNSA. DNA for the CDR3: TGTGCCAGCAGCTCCACAAGACTCAGCTCCTACGAGCAGTACTTC. Its protein is CASSSTRLSSYEQYF.

CDR3 residues: CASSPDSPYTDTQYF. DNA of the CDR3: TGTGCCAGCAGTCCGGACTCACCATACACAGATACGCAGTATTTT. The chain uses TRBV11-3 and TRBJ2-3; D perhaps matches TRBD2 (5 bases). The CDR3 loop spans 15 amino acids. V lost 6 bases and J 2 bases, leaving 15 bases between the germline ends. Germline CDR1 reads SGHNT; CDR2 reads YENEEA.

This sequence joins TRBV7-2 and TRBJ1-2, with 9 bases that match TRBD1. Trimming took 5 bases from V and 3 from J; bases not matched to a gene: 7. Germline values: CDR1 SGHTA, CDR2 FQGNSA. This CDR3 contains 15 residues. CDR3 protein: CASSVGQGLYYGYTF. The CDR3 DNA sequence: TGTGCCAGCAGCGTAGGACAGGGGCTCTACTATGGCTACACCTTC.

This clonotype was counted once. This chain links TRBV5-1 with TRBJ2-7, with D maybe TRBD2 (6 bases). The germline CDR1 and CDR2 sequences are SGHRS and YFSETQ. V dropped 2 bases and J dropped 3 bases, with 12 bases sitting between them. The CDR3 is made up of 14 amino acids. The CDR3 nucleotides are TGCGCCAGCAGCTTTTCGGGGGAAGGCTACGAGCAGTACTTC. Amino acid sequence: CASSFSGEGYEQYF.

The chain uses TRBV20-1 and TRBJ1-4; TRBD1 agrees at 9 bases. The CDR3 extends over 14 amino acids. Losses at the gene ends were 2 bases for V and 12 bases for J; bases not matched to a gene: 10. Germline V lookup: CDR1 DFQATT, CDR2 SNEGSKA (reference sequence). The CDR3 spells CSARKWGQGIELFF. CDR3 DNA sequence: TGCAGTGCTAGAAAGTGGGGACAGGGTATTGAACTGTTTTTT.

This rearrangement joins TRBV12-5 to TRBJ1-2; D unclear. This CDR3 is built from 11 residues. The germline V gene encodes CDR1 LGHNT and CDR2 FRNRAP. V gave up 0 bases and J gave up 14 bases, with 10 bases separating them. In DNA, the CDR3 is TGTGCTAGTGGTTTGGTAGAGGCAGTTACCTTC. It translates to CASGLVEAVTF.

This clonotype showed up just a few times. In DNA form, the CDR3 reads TGTGCCAGCAGCTTATCCATGGCCAGGCCCCACGAGCAGTACTTC. Its protein is CASSLSMARPHEQYF. This chain links TRBV11-1 with TRBJ2-7, with D hard to call. V shed 2 bases and J shed 5 bases, with 16 bases lying between them. The CDR3 is made up of 15 amino acids. Per the germline V gene, CDR1 is SGHAT and CDR2 is FQDESV (reference sequence).

The chain uses TRBV12-3 or TRBV12-4 and TRBJ1-1; no clear D gene. Between the trimmed V and J ends, which lost 2 bases and 5 bases, there was a span of 9 bases. The CDR3 has 13 amino acids. CDR3 sequence (DNA): TGTGCCAGCAGTTTACCCGGAGTGACTGAAGCTTTCTTT. This codes for CASSLPGVTEAFF.